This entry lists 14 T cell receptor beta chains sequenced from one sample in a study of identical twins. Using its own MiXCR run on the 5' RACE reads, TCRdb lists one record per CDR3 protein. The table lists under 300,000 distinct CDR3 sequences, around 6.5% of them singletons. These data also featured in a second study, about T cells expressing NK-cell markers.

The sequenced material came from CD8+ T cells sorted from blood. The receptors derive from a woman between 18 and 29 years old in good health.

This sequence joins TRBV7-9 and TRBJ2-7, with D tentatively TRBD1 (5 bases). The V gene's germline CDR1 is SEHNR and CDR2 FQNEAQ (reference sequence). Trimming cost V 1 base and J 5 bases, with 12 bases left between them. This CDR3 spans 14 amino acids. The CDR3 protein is CASSLDLGPHEQYF. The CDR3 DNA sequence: TGTGCCAGCAGCTTAGATCTGGGGCCCCACGAGCAGTACTTC.

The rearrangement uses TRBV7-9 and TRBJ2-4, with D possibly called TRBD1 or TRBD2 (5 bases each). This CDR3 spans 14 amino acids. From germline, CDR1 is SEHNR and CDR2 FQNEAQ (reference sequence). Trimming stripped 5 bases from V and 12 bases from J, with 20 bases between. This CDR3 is CASSLASTGATQYF. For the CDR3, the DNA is TGTGCCAGCAGCCTCGCTAGCACCGGGGCGACTCAGTACTTC.

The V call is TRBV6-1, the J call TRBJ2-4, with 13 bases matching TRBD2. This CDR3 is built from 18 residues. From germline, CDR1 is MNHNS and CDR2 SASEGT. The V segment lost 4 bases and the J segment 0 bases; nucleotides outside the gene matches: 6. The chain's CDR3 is CASSGLAGGSLAKNIQYF. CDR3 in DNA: TGTGCCAGCAGTGGACTAGCGGGGGGATCCCTAGCCAAAAACATTCAGTACTTC.

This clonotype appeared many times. In DNA, the CDR3 is TGTGCCAGCAGTTCGACCAGGGGAGTGGAGACTGAAGCTTTCTTT. As protein: CASSSTRGVETEAFF. The rearrangement joins TRBV5-5 to TRBJ1-1, with a possible D match to TRBD1 (6 bases). The CDR3 totals 15 residues. Trimming took 5 bases from V and 5 from J, leaving 19 bases between them. From germline, CDR1 is SGHKS and CDR2 YYEKEE (reference sequence).

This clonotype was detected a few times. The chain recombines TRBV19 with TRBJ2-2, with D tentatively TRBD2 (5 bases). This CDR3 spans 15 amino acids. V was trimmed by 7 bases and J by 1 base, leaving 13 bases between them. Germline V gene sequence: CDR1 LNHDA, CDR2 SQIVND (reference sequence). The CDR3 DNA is TGTGCCAGTAATTTTGGGAGTAGGAACACCGGGGAGCTGTTTTTT. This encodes CASNFGSRNTGELFF.

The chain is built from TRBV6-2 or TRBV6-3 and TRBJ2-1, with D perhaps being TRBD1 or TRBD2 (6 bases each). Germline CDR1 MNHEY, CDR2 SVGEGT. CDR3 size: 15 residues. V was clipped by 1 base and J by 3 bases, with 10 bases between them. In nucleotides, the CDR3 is TGTGCCAGCAGTTACTGGGGGGCTGGCTACAATGAGCAGTTCTTC. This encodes CASSYWGAGYNEQFF.

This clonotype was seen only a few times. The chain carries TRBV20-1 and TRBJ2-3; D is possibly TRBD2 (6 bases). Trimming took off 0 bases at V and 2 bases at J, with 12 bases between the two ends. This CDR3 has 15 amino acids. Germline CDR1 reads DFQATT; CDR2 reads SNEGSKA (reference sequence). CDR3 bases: TGCAGTGCTAGAGATCGGCGGGAATCCACAGATACGCAGTATTTT. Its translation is CSARDRRESTDTQYF.

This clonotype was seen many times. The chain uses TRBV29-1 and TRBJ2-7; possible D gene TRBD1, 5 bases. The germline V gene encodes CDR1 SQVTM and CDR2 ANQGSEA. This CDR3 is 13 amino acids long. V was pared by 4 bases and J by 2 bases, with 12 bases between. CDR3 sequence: CSVVGPETYEQYF. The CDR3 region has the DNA TGCAGCGTTGTGGGGCCGGAGACCTACGAGCAGTACTTC.

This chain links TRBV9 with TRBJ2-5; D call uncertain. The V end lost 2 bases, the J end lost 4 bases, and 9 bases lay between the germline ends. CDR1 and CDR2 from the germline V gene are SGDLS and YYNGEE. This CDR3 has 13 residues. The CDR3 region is CASSVRNGETQYF. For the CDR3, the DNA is TGTGCCAGCAGCGTTCGGAACGGAGAGACCCAGTACTTC.

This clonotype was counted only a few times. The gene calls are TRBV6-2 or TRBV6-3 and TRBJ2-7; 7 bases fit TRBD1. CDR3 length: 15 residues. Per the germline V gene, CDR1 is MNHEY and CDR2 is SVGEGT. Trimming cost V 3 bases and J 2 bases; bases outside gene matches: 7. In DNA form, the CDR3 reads TGTGCCAGCAGTTATGGGGGCAGGGGGACCTACGAGCAGTACTTC. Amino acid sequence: CASSYGGRGTYEQYF.

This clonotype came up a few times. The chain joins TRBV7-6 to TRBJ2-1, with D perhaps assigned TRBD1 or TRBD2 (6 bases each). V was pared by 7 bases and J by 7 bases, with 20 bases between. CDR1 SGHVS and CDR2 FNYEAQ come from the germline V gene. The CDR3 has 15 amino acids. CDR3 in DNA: TGTGCCAGCAATCTGGGTGGGGGGCGCATTAATGAGCAGTTCTTC. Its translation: CASNLGGGRINEQFF.

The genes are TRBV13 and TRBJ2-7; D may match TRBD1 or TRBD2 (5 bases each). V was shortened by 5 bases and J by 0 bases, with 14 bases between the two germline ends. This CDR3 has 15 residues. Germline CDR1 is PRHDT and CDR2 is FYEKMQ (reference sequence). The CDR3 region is CASSLGGRGSYEQYF. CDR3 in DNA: TGTGCCAGCAGCCTTGGGGGACGGGGCTCCTACGAGCAGTACTTC.

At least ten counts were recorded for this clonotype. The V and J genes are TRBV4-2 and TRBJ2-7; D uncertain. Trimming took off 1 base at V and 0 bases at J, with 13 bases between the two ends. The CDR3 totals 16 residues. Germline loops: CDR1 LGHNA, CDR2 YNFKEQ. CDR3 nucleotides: TGTGCCAGCAGCCAAGGAGCTCTATCGCCCTCCTACGAGCAGTACTTC. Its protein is CASSQGALSPSYEQYF.

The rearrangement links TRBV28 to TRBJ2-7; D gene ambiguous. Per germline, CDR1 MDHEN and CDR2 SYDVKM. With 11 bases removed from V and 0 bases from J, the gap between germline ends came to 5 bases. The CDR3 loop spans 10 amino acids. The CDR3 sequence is CAVSSYEQYF. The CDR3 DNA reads TGTGCCGTGAGCTCCTACGAGCAGTACTTC.